Below, 21 T cell receptor beta chains from the same sample are listed, as sequenced in a study of T-cell reconstitution after alpha-beta-depleted transplantation in children listed by TCRdb under 2016. This specimen's time point label, per the study, means: day 60 (about 2 months) after transplantation. The treatment or condition label here, explained by the study, means: allogeneic hematopoietic cell transplantation with graft depleted of TCRalphabeta T cells and CD19 B cells. The library was made by PCR. Sequencing relied on an Illumina HiSeq 2500. TCR libraries were prepared with molecular barcoding, using unique molecular identifiers to normalize TCRbeta repertoire quantification. The raw public reads went through TCRdb reprocessing: fastp at Q25, MiXCR clone calling, in-frame beta chains kept. Each CDR3 protein gets just one entry, which takes the most common genes and DNA from the rows behind it. This sample has under 20,000 distinct CDR3 sequences in its table, and 13% of those were observed once. The ten largest clonotypes hold around 36% of the sample.

The sequences come from PBMCs, mostly from graft donor cells, collected 60 days after TCRalphabeta/CD19-depleted stem cell transplant. These receptors were taken from a female patient aged 2 to 10 who had a stem cell transplant for congenital amegakaryocytic thrombocytopenia, so the T cells may come from the graft donor.

The table lists this clonotype with many counts. This chain joins TRBV28 and TRBJ2-6, with D uncertain. Looked up from germline, CDR1 is MDHEN and CDR2 is SYDVKM. This CDR3 has 13 amino acids. The V and J ends lost 3 bases and 3 bases respectively, with 3 bases between them. In nucleotides, the CDR3 is TGTGCCAGCAGTTTTTATGGGGCCAACGTCCTGACTTTC. Translated, it gives CASSFYGANVLTF.

Many counts were recorded for this clonotype. The chain carries TRBV5-1 and TRBJ2-1; D gene ambiguous. V lost 2 bases, J lost 13 bases, and 13 bases lay in between. The germline CDR1 and CDR2 sequences are SGHRS and YFSETQ. The CDR3 is 12 residues long. CDR3 residues: CASSLPLVGQFF. The CDR3 nucleotides read TGCGCCAGCAGCTTACCCTTGGTCGGCCAGTTCTTC.

This clonotype occurred many times. V is TRBV5-4 and J is TRBJ1-1, with TRBD1 as a possible D gene (5 bases). With 4 bases removed from V and 0 bases from J, the gap between germline ends came to 10 bases. The germline CDR1 and CDR2 sequences are SGHNT and YYREEE (reference sequence). The CDR3 consists of 14 residues. CDR3 sequence (DNA): TGTGCCAGCAGCCCCCCGGGGCTGAACACTGAAGCTTTCTTT. Protein: CASSPPGLNTEAFF. The entire variable domain, with the rest obtained from reference TRBV5-4 and TRBJ1-1, is as follows: ETGVTQSPTHLIKTRGQQVTLRCSSQSGHNTVSWYQQALGQGPQFIFQYYREEENGRGNFPPRFSGLQFPNYSSELNVNALELDDSALYLCASSPPGLNTEAFFGQGTRLTVV.

Many counts were recorded for this clonotype. This chain links TRBV7-8 with TRBJ2-1; no firm D call. The V gene's germline CDR1 is SGHVS and CDR2 FQNEAQ. The V end lost 8 bases, the J end lost 4 bases, and 15 bases lay between the germline ends. The CDR3 length is 14 residues. The CDR3 DNA sequence: TGTGCCAGCGCCAAAGGTGGGGTTTACAATGAGCAGTTCTTC. Translating gives CASAKGGVYNEQFF. The full variable domain, in which reference TRBV7-8 and TRBJ2-1 provide the parts outside the CDR3, is GAGVSQSPRYKVAKRGQDVALRCDPISGHVSLFWYQQALGQGPEFLTYFQNEAQLDKSGLPSDRFFAERPEGSVSTLKIQRTQQEDSAVYLCASAKGGVYNEQFFGPGTRLTVL.

This clonotype was seen at least ten times. The rearrangement links TRBV11-2 to TRBJ1-1, with a possible D match to TRBD1 (6 bases). In germline, CDR1 is SGHAT, CDR2 FQNNGV. There are 14 residues in the CDR3. The germline V and J ends were trimmed by 1 base and 3 bases, with 9 bases remaining between them. CDR3 sequence: CASSLAGEYTEAFF. The CDR3 bases are TGTGCCAGCAGCTTAGCAGGGGAGTACACTGAAGCTTTCTTT.

At least ten counts were recorded for this clonotype. V and J are TRBV5-1 and TRBJ2-4; weak D call: TRBD1 (5 bases). The length of the CDR3 is 15 residues. The V gene's germline CDR1 is SGHRS and CDR2 YFSETQ. V lost 2 bases, J lost 0 bases, and 9 bases lay in between. CDR3 DNA sequence: TGCGCCAGCAGCTTCCAGGGCCGAGCCAAAAACATTCAGTACTTC. The encoded protein is CASSFQGRAKNIQYF. The whole variable domain, remainder taken from reference TRBV5-1 and TRBJ2-4, is KAGVTQTPRYLIKTRGQQVTLSCSPISGHRSVSWYQQTPGQGLQFLFEYFSETQRNKGNFPGRFSGRQFSNSRSEMNVSTLELGDSALYLCASSFQGRAKNIQYFGAGTRLSVL.

This sequence joins TRBV29-1 and TRBJ2-5; D gene uncertain. The CDR3 length is 10 residues. The germline gives CDR1 SQVTM, CDR2 ANQGSEA. The CDR3 coding sequence is TGCAACCTTGGTGGAGAGACCCAGTACTTC. Translated, it gives CNLGGETQYF.

This clonotype was observed at least ten times. The V and J genes are TRBV5-6 and TRBJ1-5; D gene ambiguous. The CDR3 has 12 amino acids. The V and J ends lost 2 bases and 6 bases respectively, with 6 bases between them. CDR1 is SGHDT and CDR2 is YYEEEE in the germline V gene. The CDR3 coding sequence is TGTGCCAGCAGCTTTGGTCGTCAGCCCCAGCATTTT. The encoded protein is CASSFGRQPQHF.

In this sample, this clonotype turned up a few times. The genes are TRBV7-9 and TRBJ2-7; D is possibly TRBD1 (6 bases). This CDR3 has 14 amino acids. CDR1 is SEHNR, CDR2 FQNEAQ, per germline (reference sequence). V dropped 3 bases and J dropped 0 bases, with 9 bases sitting between them. In nucleotides, the CDR3 is TGTGCCAGCAGCTTTCCGGGACACTCCTACGAGCAGTACTTC. The encoded protein is CASSFPGHSYEQYF.

There are many counts of this clonotype. The CDR3 loop is CASRNIAKSSYEQYF. The CDR3 bases are TGTGCCAGCAGGAATATAGCGAAAAGCTCCTACGAGCAGTACTTC. The chain is built from TRBV2 and TRBJ2-7; D might be TRBD2 (5 bases). The CDR3 sequence is 15 residues long. Trimming pared 6 bases from V and 0 bases from J, leaving 15 bases between. Germline V CDR1 and CDR2: SNHLY, FYNNEI.

At least ten counts were recorded for this clonotype. The rearrangement joins TRBV6-5 to TRBJ1-2; no clear D. Trimming removed 4 bases at V and 4 bases at J, with 16 bases between. CDR3 length: 15 residues. Germline CDR1 and CDR2: MNHEY and SVGAGI. CDR3 DNA: TGTGCCAGCAGTTCTCCCATTGTCCCCTCCTATGGCTACACCTTC. This translates into CASSSPIVPSYGYTF.

At least ten counts were recorded for this clonotype. The chain joins TRBV28 to TRBJ2-3, with 7 positions matching TRBD2. This CDR3 contains 13 residues. Per the germline V gene, CDR1 is MDHEN and CDR2 is SYDVKM. The V and J ends lost 7 bases and 4 bases, in that order; junction bases with no gene match: 5. This chain's CDR3 is CASNPAGPDTQYF. CDR3 nucleotide sequence: TGTGCCAGCAACCCAGCGGGGCCAGATACGCAGTATTTT. The entire variable domain, with the rest obtained from reference TRBV28 and TRBJ2-3, is as follows: DVKVTQSSRYLVKRTGEKVFLECVQDMDHENMFWYRQDPGLGLRLIYFSYDVKMKEKGDIPEGYSVSREKKERFSLILESASTNQTSMYLCASNPAGPDTQYFGPGTRLTVL.

This clonotype has ten or more counts. V usage is TRBV10-3 and J usage is TRBJ2-2; 7 nucleotides agree with TRBD1. The V segment lost 2 bases and the J segment 3 bases; nucleotides outside the gene matches: 0. The CDR3 is 14 amino acids. Germline assignment: CDR1 ENHRY and CDR2 SYGVKD. The chain's CDR3 is CAISEGQDTGELFF. The CDR3 region has the DNA TGTGCCATCAGTGAGGGACAGGACACCGGGGAGCTGTTTTTT.

The sample holds many counts of this clonotype. The chain uses TRBV7-9 and TRBJ2-2; the D is unclear. V lost 0 bases and J 5 bases, leaving 13 bases between the germline ends. Germline V gene sequence: CDR1 SEHNR, CDR2 FQNEAQ (reference sequence). The CDR3 has 16 residues. CDR3 DNA sequence: TGTGCCAGCAGCTTAGCGGAATTGGGTGGAACCGGGGAGCTGTTTTTT. It specifies CASSLAELGGTGELFF.

J is TRBJ2-5 and V is TRBV7-2; the D gene is possibly TRBD1 (5 bases). The CDR3 extends over 16 amino acids. Germline V CDR1 and CDR2: SGHTA, FQGNSA. The germline V and J ends were trimmed by 0 bases and 5 bases, with 16 bases remaining between them. The CDR3: CASSLAARAGGETQYF. The CDR3 coding sequence is TGTGCCAGCAGCTTAGCGGCCAGGGCTGGTGGGGAGACCCAGTACTTC.

Many counts were recorded for this clonotype. V is TRBV7-9 and J is TRBJ2-7; D remains ambiguous. Deletions cut 3 bases from V and 0 bases from J, with 6 bases between. The V gene's germline CDR1 is SEHNR and CDR2 FQNEAQ (reference sequence). CDR3 length: 13 residues. The DNA for the CDR3 is TGTGCCAGCAGCTTCCAAGTCTCCTACGAGCAGTACTTC. Protein: CASSFQVSYEQYF.

The sample holds many counts of this clonotype. The V and J genes are TRBV20-1 and TRBJ2-7; 8 bases align to TRBD2. The V and J ends lost 0 bases and 1 base, in that order; junction bases with no gene match: 8. CDR1 is DFQATT and CDR2 is SNEGSKA in the germline V gene (reference sequence). The CDR3 extends over 16 amino acids. CDR3 amino acids: CSARDSTGRASYEQYF. In DNA, the CDR3 is TGCAGTGCTAGAGATTCTACCGGGAGGGCATCCTACGAGCAGTACTTC.

This clonotype was recorded at least ten times. The chain employs TRBV29-1 and TRBJ2-1; 8 bases map to TRBD2. This CDR3 spans 14 amino acids. The V gene's germline CDR1 is SQVTM and CDR2 ANQGSEA. The junction had 3 bases not matched to a gene; V was cut back by 0 bases and J by 5 bases. The DNA for the CDR3 is TGCAGCGTTGAAGATCCTAGCGGGCACAATGAGCAGTTCTTC. It translates to CSVEDPSGHNEQFF.

Ten or more counts support this clonotype. The chain's CDR3 is CSVVGTGHYEQYF. CDR3 DNA sequence: TGCAGCGTTGTCGGGACAGGGCACTACGAGCAGTACTTC. This chain connects TRBV29-1 to TRBJ2-7; 9 positions agree with TRBD1. The length of the CDR3 is 13 residues. Germline V lookup: CDR1 SQVTM, CDR2 ANQGSEA. The V and J ends lost 4 bases and 3 bases, in that order; junction bases with no gene match: 4.

This clonotype showed up many times. This chain connects TRBV21-1 to TRBJ2-3; the table's D call of TRBD1 was not tested on the DNA. TRBV21-1 counts as a pseudogene. The CDR3 totals 23 residues. The CDR3 region is CASSKALGWVGGQVFTSTDTQYF. The CDR3 nucleotides read TGTGCCAGCAGCAAAGCCCTTGGGTGGGTTGGTGGACAGGTCTTTACCAGCACAGATACGCAGTATTTT.

This clonotype turned up a few times. This chain links TRBV5-6 with TRBJ1-5; 8 bases line up with TRBD1. The CDR3 consists of 16 residues. V lost 3 bases to trimming and J lost 6 bases; unmatched junction nucleotides: 11. Germline V gene sequence: CDR1 SGHDT, CDR2 YYEEEE. CDR3 residues: CASSSSGRGLRQPQHF. The CDR3 bases are TGTGCCAGCAGCTCCAGCGGCAGGGGGCTTCGTCAGCCCCAGCATTTT.